Listed below are T cell receptor beta chains from one sample, sequenced in a study of OX40 agonist ivuxolimab in advanced cancers. The method was immunoSEQ multiplex PCR; TCRdb's version includes in-frame clones alone and lacks a portion of them. The table lists tens of thousands of clones, around nine tenths of them singletons, with around 3.5% in the top ten. The starting material was CD4+ or CD8+ T cells sorted from blood, obtained in a trial of the OX40 agonist ivuxolimab. These receptors were obtained from an adult with an advanced solid tumor such as melanoma, head and neck, liver or kidney cancer. CDR3s include the opening cysteine and the closing phenylalanine or tryptophan.

V gene: TRBV5-6
J gene: TRBJ2-2
CDR3 protein: CASSLRRDSALTGELFF

V gene: TRBV7-9
J gene: TRBJ2-3
CDR3 protein: CASSWYRALTDTQYF

V gene: TRBV27
J gene: TRBJ2-3
CDR3 protein: CASSGQLGTQYF

V gene: TRBV28
J gene: TRBJ1-1
CDR3 protein: CASSSGASEAFF

V gene: TRBV2
J gene: TRBJ1-2
CDR3 protein: CASRGTGAGYTF

V gene: TRBV30
J gene: TRBJ2-7
CDR3 protein: CAWSGGVSRGNYEQYF

V gene: TRBV19
J gene: TRBJ1-2
CDR3 protein: CASSILQGAVGYTF

V gene: TRBV7-6
J gene: TRBJ2-7
CDR3 protein: CASSAGTKYEQYF

V gene: TRBV18
J gene: TRBJ2-7
CDR3 protein: CASSPGLASYEQYF

V gene: TRBV14
J gene: TRBJ2-1
CDR3 protein: CASSQGLRENNEQFF

V gene: TRBV6-1
J gene: TRBJ2-7
CDR3 protein: CASILDGLVYEQYF

V gene: TRBV4-1
J gene: TRBJ1-1
CDR3 protein: CASSRPTWGTEAFF

V gene: TRBV23-1
J gene: TRBJ2-4
CDR3 protein: CASSQSPGATFTKNIQYF

V gene: TRBV28
J gene: TRBJ2-2
CDR3 protein: CASTGRPNTGELFF

V gene: TRBV6-1
J gene: TRBJ2-1
CDR3 protein: CASSTGVWDEQFF

V gene: TRBV11-3
J gene: TRBJ2-2
CDR3 protein: CASSSQMAGPHTGELFF

V gene: TRBV7-9
J gene: TRBJ2-7
CDR3 protein: CASSLASRTTNYEQYF

V gene: TRBV19
J gene: TRBJ1-4
CDR3 protein: CASSMVRVREKLFF

V gene: TRBV15
J gene: TRBJ1-6
CDR3 protein: CATSSRPPGRINSPLHF

V gene: TRBV6-5
J gene: TRBJ2-1
CDR3 protein: CASSYSSMISGGKRVF

V gene: TRBV6-6
J gene: TRBJ1-5
CDR3 protein: CASREGYQPQHF